These T cell receptor beta chains were read from a single sample in a study of patients and donors after allogeneic stem cell transplantation. MiXCR, applied by TCRdb to the RT-PCR reads, yields one record per CDR3 protein. There are about a million distinct CDR3 sequences in the sample; approximately 19% occur only once, and 5% to 6.5% lies in the top ten. Sequenced sample: blood, either unsorted or a sorted T cell fraction (not recorded which). These receptors originate from a human donor who was either an allogeneic HSCT recipient or a stem cell or donor lymphocyte infusion donor (not recorded which). It is not recorded whose cells these are; they may come from a transplant donor. CDR3s include the opening cysteine and the closing phenylalanine or tryptophan. Fields, in order: D gene, clone size, J gene, V gene, CDR3 DNA, CDR3 protein. The D gene is left open where the match is weak. The size field is filled for only some rows; it gives once, few, many or a size class.

TRBD2,few,TRBJ2-4,TRBV12-3/TRBV12-4,TGTGCCAGCAGTCAGCGGGGGGGCGGGAACATTCAGTACTTC,CASSQRGGGNIQYF
-,-,TRBJ2-1,TRBV6-1,TGTGCCAGCAGCCCCCTCCGGGATCCGAAGGGCAGTGAGCAGTTCTTC,CASSPLRDPKGSEQFF
TRBD2,few,TRBJ2-1,TRBV5-6,TGTGCCAGCAGCCTGGTCGTGACTAGCTGGGATTGG,CASSLVVTSWDW
-,-,TRBJ1-2,TRBV4-3,TGCGCCAGCAGCCAAGATCACAGGGCCCGCTATGGCTACACCTTC,CASSQDHRARYGYTF
TRBD1,-,TRBJ1-5,TRBV9,TGTGCCAGCGATCCGACAGGGAGAAAGGATCAGCCCCAGCATTTT,CASDPTGRKDQPQHF
TRBD2,many,TRBJ2-1,TRBV20-1,TGCAGTGCCAACCTAGCGGGGGGCTATGAGCAGTTCTTC,CSANLAGGYEQFF
TRBD2,-,TRBJ2-3,TRBV13,TGTGCCAGCAGCGACCGGACTAGCGGGAAGACAGATACGCAGTATTTT,CASSDRTSGKTDTQYF
TRBD2,-,TRBJ2-7,TRBV5-1,TGCGCCAGCAGCTTGGCTAGCGGGAGAAGCTCCTACGAGCAGTACTTC,CASSLASGRSSYEQYF
-,few,TRBJ2-2,TRBV5-1,TGCGCCAGCAGCCCGGGACTCCTCCCCAACACCGGGGAGCTGTTTTTT,CASSPGLLPNTGELFF
-,-,TRBJ1-2,TRBV7-9,TGTGCCAGCAGCCCCCCGGGAAGGGTTAACTATGGCTACACCTTC,CASSPPGRVNYGYTF
-,-,TRBJ2-7,TRBV27,TGTGCCAGCAGTTTAGAGCGGGTTAACGAGCAGTACTTC,CASSLERVNEQYF
-,few,TRBJ2-1,TRBV7-9,TGTGCCAGCAGCTTCGGGAGCTTGGGCGACAATGAGCAGTTCTTC,CASSFGSLGDNEQFF
-,few,TRBJ2-1,TRBV9,TGTGCCAGCAGCGTAGCGCCCGGTGGCCCCAATGAGCAGTTCTTC,CASSVAPGGPNEQFF
-,-,TRBJ1-1,TRBV30,TGTGCCTGGGATGGACCGACAAGAGCTTTCTTT,CAWDGPTRAFF
-,-,TRBJ1-1,TRBV6-5,TGTGCCAGCAGTTTTCAACAGAGGGGAGCTGAAGCTTTCTTT,CASSFQQRGAEAFF
-,-,TRBJ1-5,TRBV12-3/TRBV12-4,TGTGCCAGCAGTCCAGACAGTTCCCCGAGCAATCAGCCCCAGCATTTT,CASSPDSSPSNQPQHF
-,few,TRBJ2-7,TRBV12-3/TRBV12-4,TGTGCCAGCAGTGTAGGACGAGGCAGCCTCCCCTACGAGCAGTACTTC,CASSVGRGSLPYEQYF
TRBD1,few,TRBJ2-1,TRBV5-5,TGTGCCAGCAGCTTTCCGGGACAGGGGGAAATGGGGCAGTTCTTC,CASSFPGQGEMGQFF
TRBD1,few,TRBJ2-1,TRBV9,TGTGCCAGCAGCGTGGGACAGGACTCCTACAATGAGCAGTTCTTC,CASSVGQDSYNEQFF
-,-,TRBJ2-5,TRBV25-1,TGTGCCAGCAGTGATGCACCGACCCAAGAGACCCAGTACTTC,CASSDAPTQETQYF
-,many,TRBJ2-7,TRBV4-3,TGCGCCAGCAGCCAAGAAGTCCCTTACGAGCAGTACTTC,CASSQEVPYEQYF